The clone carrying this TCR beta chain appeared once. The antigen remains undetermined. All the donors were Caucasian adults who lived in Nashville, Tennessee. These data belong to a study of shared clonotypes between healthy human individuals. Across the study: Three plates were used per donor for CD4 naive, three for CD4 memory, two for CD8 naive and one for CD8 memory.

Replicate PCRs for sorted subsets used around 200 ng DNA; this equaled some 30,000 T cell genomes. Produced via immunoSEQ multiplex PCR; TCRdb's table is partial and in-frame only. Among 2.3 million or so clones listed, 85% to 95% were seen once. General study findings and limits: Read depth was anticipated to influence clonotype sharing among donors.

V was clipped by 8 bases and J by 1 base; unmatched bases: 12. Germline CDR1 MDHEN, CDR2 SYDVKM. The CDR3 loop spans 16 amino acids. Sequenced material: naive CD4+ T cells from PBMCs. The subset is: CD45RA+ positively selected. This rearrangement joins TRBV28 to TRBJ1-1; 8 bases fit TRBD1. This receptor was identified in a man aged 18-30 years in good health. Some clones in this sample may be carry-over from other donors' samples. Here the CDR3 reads CASAPLRGRGNTEAFF. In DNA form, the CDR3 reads TGTGCCAGCGCGCCCCTCAGGGGGCGGGGGAACACTGAAGCTTTCTTT.